The TCR beta chain under discussion was sequenced for a study of cytomegalovirus exposure and HLA in healthy donors. General observations from the study: Certain sequence variants were highly shared and formed a cluster, and this cluster was likely a sequencing artifact. Analyzed later, most CMV-associated TCR beta chains appeared HLA-restricted.

The PCR was carried out with 60 Vbeta primers and 13 Jbeta primers. The data were produced by immunoSEQ multiplex PCR, yet TCRdb's version contains in-frame clones alone and is incomplete. The sample has 150,000 to 200,000 clones, around 86% seen once. Regarding this clone: Antigen unknown. This same CDR3 is encoded by further DNA sequences in the sample.

Per germline, CDR1 MDHEN and CDR2 SYDVKM. Trimming cost V 5 bases and J 1 base; bases outside gene matches: 3. The CDR3 runs 14 residues. Sequencing used PBMCs. The source is a woman between 18 and 29 years old in good health and CMV-seronegative. This sequence joins TRBV28 and TRBJ2-3; TRBD2 matches 7 bases. The DNA of the CDR3 is TGTGCCAGCAGTCTCGCGGGGGGCACAGATACGCAGTATTTT. It encodes CASSLAGGTDTQYF.